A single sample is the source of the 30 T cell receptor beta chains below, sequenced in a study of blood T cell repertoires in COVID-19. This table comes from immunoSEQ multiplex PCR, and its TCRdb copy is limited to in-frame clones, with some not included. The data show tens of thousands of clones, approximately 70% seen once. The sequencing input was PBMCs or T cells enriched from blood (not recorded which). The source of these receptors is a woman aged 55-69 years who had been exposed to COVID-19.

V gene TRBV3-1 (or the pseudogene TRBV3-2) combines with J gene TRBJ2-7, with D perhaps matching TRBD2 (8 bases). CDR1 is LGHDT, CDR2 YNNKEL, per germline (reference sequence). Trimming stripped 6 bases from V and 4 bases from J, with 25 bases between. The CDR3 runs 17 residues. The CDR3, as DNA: TGTGCCAGCAGAGGAGAGGGGGCCGGGACTAGGAGGTACGAGCAGTACTTC. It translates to CASRGEGAGTRRYEQYF.

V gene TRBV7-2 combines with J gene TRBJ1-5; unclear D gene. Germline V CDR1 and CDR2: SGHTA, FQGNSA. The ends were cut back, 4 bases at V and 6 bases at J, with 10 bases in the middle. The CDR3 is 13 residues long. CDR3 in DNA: TGTGCCAGCAGCTCCTTAACAGTTCAGCCCCAGCATTTT. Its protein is CASSSLTVQPQHF.

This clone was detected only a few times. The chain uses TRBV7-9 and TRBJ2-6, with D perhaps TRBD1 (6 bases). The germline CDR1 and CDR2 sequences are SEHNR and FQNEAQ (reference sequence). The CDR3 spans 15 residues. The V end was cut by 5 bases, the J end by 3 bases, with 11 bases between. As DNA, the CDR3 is TGTGCCAGCAGCGCCACAGGGAGTGGGGCCAACGTCCTGACTTTC. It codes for CASSATGSGANVLTF.

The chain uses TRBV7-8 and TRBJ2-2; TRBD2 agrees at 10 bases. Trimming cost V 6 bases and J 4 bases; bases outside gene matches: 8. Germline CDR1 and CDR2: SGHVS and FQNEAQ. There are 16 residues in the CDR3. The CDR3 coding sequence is TGTGCCAGCAGGTTTACTAGCGGGATCCCCACCGGGGAGCTGTTTTTT. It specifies CASRFTSGIPTGELFF.

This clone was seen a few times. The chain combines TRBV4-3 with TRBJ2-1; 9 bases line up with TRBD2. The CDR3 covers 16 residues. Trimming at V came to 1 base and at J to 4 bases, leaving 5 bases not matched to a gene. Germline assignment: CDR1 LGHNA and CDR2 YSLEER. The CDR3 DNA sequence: TGCGCCAGCAGCCAAGGTTGGGCGGGAGGGTACAATGAGCAGTTCTTC. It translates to CASSQGWAGGYNEQFF.

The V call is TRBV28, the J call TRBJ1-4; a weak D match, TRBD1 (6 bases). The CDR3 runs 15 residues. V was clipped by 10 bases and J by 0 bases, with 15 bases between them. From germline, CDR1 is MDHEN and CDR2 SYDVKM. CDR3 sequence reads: CATGGPIATNEKLFF. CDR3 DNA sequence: TGTGCCACGGGGGGGCCGATTGCAACTAATGAAAAACTGTTTTTT.

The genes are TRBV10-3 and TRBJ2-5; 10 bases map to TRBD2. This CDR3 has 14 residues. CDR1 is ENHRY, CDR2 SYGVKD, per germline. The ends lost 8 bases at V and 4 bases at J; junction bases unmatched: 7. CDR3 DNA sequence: TGTGCCATCGGTCCTAGCGGGAGAGGAGAGACCCAGTACTTC. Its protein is CAIGPSGRGETQYF.

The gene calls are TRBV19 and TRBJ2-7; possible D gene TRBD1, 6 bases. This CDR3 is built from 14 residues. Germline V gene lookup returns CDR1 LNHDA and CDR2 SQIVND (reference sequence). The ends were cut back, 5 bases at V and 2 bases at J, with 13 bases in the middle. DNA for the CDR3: TGTGCCAGTAGTCCGAGGACAGATCCCTACGAGCAGTACTTC. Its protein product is CASSPRTDPYEQYF.

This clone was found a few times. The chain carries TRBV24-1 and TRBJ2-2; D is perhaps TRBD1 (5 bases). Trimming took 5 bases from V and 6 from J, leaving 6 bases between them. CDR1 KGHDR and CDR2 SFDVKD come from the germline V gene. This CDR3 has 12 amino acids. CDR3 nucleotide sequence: TGTGCCACCAGTGGGGGCCCCGGGGAGCTGTTTTTT. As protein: CATSGGPGELFF.

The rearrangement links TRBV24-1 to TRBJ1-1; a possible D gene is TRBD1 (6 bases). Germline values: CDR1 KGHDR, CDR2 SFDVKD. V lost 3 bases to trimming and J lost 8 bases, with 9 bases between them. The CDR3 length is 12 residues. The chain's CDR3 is CATSDPDREAFF. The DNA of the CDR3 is TGTGCCACCAGTGATCCCGACAGGGAAGCTTTCTTT.

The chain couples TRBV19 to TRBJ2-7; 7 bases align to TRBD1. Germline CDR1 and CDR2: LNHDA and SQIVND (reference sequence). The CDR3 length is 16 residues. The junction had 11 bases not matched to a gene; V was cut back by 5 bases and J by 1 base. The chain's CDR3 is CASSRAAGTVSYEQYF. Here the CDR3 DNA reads TGTGCCAGTAGTCGGGCGGCAGGGACAGTTTCCTACGAGCAGTACTTC.

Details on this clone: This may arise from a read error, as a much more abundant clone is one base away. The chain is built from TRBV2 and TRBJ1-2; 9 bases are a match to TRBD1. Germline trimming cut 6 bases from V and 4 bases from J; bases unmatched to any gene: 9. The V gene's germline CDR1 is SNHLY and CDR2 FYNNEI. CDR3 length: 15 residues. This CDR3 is CASRAGTGRIYGYTF. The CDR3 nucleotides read TGTGCCAGCAGGGCCGGGACAGGGAGGATCTATGGCTACACCTTC.

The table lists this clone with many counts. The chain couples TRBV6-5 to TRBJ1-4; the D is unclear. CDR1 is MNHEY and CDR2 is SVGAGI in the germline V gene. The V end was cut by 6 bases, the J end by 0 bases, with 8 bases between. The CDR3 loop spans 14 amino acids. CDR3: CASSLAATNEKLFF. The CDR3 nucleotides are TGTGCCAGCAGCCTAGCTGCAACTAATGAAAAACTGTTTTTT.

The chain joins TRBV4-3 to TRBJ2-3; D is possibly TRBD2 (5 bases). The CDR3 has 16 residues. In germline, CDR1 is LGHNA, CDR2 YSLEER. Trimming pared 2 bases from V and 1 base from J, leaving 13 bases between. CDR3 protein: CASSQSRRPGTDTQYF. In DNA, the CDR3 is TGCGCCAGCAGCCAAAGTCGGAGGCCTGGCACAGATACGCAGTATTTT.

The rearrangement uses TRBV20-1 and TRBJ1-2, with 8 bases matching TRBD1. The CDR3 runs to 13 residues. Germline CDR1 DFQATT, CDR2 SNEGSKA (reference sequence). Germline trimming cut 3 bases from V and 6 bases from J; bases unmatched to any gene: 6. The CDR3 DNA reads TGCAGTGCTAGTGACAGGGGCGGTAATGGCTACACCTTC. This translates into CSASDRGGNGYTF.

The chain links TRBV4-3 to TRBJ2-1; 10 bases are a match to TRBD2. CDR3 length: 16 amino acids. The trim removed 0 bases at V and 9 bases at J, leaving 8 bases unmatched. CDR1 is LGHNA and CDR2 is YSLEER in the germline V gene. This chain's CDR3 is CASSQDWASGSGEQFF. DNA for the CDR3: TGCGCCAGCAGCCAAGATTGGGCTAGCGGGAGCGGTGAGCAGTTCTTC.

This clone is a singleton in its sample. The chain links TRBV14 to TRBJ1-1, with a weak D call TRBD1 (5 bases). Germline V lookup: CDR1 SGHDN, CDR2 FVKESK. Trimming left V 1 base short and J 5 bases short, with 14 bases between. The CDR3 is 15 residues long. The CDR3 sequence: CASSQASRAWTEAFF. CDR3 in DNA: TGTGCCAGCAGCCAAGCCAGCAGGGCGTGGACTGAAGCTTTCTTT.

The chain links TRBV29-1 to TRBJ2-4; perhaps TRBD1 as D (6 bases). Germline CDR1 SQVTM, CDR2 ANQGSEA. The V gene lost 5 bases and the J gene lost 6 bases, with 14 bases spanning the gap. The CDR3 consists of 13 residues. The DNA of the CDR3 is TGCAGCGTTCCAGCCGGGACACGAAACATTCAGTACTTC. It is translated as CSVPAGTRNIQYF.

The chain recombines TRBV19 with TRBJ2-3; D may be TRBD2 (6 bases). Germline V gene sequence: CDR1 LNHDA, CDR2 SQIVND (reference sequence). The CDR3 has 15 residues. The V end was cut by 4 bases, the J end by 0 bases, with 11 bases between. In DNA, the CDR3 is TGTGCCAGTAGTACGGGGGTAAGGAGCACAGATACGCAGTATTTT. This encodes CASSTGVRSTDTQYF. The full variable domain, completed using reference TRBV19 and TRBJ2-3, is DGGITQSPKYLFRKEGQNVTLSCEQNLNHDAMYWYRQDPGQGLRLIYYSQIVNDFQKGDIAEGYSVSREKKESFPLTVTSAQKNPTAFYLCASSTGVRSTDTQYFGPGTRLTVL.

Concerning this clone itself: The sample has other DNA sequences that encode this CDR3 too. The CDR3 DNA sequence: TGTGCCAGTAGTACCCCTGGACAGAAAAACACTGAAGCTTTCTTT. Protein product: CASSTPGQKNTEAFF. This chain uses TRBV19 with TRBJ1-1; perhaps TRBD1 as D (6 bases). Looked up from germline, CDR1 is LNHDA and CDR2 is SQIVND (reference sequence). The CDR3 consists of 15 residues. V dropped 4 bases and J dropped 2 bases, with 14 bases sitting between them.

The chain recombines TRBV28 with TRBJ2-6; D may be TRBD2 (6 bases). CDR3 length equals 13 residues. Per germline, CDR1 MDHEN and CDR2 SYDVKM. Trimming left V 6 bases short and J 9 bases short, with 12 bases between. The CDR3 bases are TGTGCCAGCAGAGTGTCGGAGGGCAACGTCCTGACTTTC. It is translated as CASRVSEGNVLTF.

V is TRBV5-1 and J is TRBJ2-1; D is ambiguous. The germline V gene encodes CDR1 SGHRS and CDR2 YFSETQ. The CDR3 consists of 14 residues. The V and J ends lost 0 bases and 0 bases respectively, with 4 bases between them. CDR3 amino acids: CASSLDSSYNEQFF. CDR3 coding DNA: TGCGCCAGCAGCTTGGACAGCTCCTACAATGAGCAGTTCTTC.

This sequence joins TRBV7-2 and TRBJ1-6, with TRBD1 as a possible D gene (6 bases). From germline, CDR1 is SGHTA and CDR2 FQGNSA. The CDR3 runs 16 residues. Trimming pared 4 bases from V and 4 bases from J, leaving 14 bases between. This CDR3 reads CASSSIETGYNSPLHF. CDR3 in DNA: TGTGCCAGCAGCTCCATAGAGACAGGTTATAATTCACCCCTCCACTTT.

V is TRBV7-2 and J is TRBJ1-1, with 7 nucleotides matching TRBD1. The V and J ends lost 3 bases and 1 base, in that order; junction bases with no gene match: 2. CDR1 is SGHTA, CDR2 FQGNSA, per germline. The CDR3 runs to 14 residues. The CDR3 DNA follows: TGTGCCAGCAGCTTCCGGGACAGGAACACTGAAGCTTTCTTT. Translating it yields CASSFRDRNTEAFF.

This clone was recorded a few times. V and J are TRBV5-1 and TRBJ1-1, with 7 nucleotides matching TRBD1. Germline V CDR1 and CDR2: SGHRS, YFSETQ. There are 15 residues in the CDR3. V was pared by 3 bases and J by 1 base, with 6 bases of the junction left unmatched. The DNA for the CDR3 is TGCGCCAGCAGCTGGGGAGACAGGGCGAACACTGAAGCTTTCTTT. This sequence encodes CASSWGDRANTEAFF.

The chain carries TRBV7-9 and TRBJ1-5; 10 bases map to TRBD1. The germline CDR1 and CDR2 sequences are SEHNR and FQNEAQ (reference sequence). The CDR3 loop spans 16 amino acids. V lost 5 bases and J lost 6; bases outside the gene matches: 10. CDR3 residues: CASSQTGGADFQPQHF. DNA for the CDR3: TGTGCCAGCAGCCAGACAGGGGGCGCGGATTTTCAGCCCCAGCATTTT.

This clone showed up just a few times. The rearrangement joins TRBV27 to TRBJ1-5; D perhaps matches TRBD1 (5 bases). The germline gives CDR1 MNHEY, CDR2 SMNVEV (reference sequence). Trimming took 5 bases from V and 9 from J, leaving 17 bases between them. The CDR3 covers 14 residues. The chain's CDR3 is CASSHDRTITPQHF. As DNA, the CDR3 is TGTGCCAGCAGTCACGACAGAACTATCACGCCCCAGCATTTT.

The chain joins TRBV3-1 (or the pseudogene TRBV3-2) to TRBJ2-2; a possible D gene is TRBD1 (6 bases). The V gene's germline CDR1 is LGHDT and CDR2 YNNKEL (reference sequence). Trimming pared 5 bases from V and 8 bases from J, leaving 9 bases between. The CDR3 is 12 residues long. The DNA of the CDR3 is TGTGCCAGCAGCACCACAGGGGGGGAGCTGTTTTTT. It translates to CASSTTGGELFF.

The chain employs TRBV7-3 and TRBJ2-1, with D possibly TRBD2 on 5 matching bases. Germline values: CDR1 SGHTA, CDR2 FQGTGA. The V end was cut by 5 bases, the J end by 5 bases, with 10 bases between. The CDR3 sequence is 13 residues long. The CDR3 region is CASSLGLNNEQFF. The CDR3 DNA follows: TGTGCCAGCAGCCTCGGACTTAACAATGAGCAGTTCTTC.

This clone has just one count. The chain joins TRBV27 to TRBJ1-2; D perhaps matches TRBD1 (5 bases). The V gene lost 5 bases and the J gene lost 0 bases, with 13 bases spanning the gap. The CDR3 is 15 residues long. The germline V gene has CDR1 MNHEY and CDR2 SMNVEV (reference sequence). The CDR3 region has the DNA TGTGCCAGCAGTCTAACCAGGGCCCCTAACTATGGCTACACCTTC. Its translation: CASSLTRAPNYGYTF.